Detailed here is one TCR beta chain. No antigen is known for it. Produced via immunoSEQ multiplex PCR; TCRdb's table is partial and in-frame only. The table shows roughly 150,000 clones, with about 94% occurring only once. The source of the sample is a study of T cell responses to AZD1222 COVID-19 vaccine. Study conclusions and caveats: Among those given AZD1222, only five or six were seropositive at baseline. Elevations in Spike-specific TCR breadth and depth followed administration of two AZD1222 doses.

The germline CDR1 and CDR2 sequences are MDHEN and SYDVKM. The CDR3 runs to 14 residues. Trimming removed 5 bases from V and 0 bases from J, with 8 bases in between. This sequence joins TRBV28 and TRBJ1-5; D unresolved. The TCR comes from an adult in good health. The source material was peripheral blood, sampled on day 0 of AZD1222 vaccination. CDR3 sequence: CASSEDGSNQPQHF. As DNA, the CDR3 is TGTGCCAGCAGTGAAGACGGTAGCAATCAGCCCCAGCATTTT.